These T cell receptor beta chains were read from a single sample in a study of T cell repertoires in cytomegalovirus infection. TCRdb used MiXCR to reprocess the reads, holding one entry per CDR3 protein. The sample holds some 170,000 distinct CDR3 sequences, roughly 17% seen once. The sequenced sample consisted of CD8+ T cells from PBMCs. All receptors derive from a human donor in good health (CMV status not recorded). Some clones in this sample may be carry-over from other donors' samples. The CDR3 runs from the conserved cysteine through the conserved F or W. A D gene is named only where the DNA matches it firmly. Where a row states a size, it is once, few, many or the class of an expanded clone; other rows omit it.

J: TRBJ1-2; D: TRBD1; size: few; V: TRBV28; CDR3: CASSPGDRGIYGCTF; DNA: TGTGCCAGCAGTCCCGGGGACAGGGGGATCTATGGCTGCACCTTC
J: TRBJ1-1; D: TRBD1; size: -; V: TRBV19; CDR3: CASSWWGQAEAFF; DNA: TGTGCCAGTAGTTGGTGGGGACAGGCTGAAGCTTTCTTT
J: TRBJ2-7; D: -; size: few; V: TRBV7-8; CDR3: CASSLVGGVSSYEQYF; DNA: TGTGCCAGCAGCTTAGTTGGCGGGGTCTCATCCTACGAGCAGTACTTC
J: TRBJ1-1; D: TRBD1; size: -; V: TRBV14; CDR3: CASSRRDSWWDTEAFF; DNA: TGTGCCAGCAGCCGCCGGGACAGTTGGTGGGACACTGAAGCTTTCTTT
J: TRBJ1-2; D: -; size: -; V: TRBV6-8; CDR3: CASTAGDGYTF; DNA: TGTGCCAGCACGGCCGGGGATGGCTACACCTTC
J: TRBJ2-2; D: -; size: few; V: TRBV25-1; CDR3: CASSPLVGDRAGELFF; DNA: TGTGCCAGCAGTCCCCTCGTGGGGGATCGGGCCGGGGAGCTGTTTTTT
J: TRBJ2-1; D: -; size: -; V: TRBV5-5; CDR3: CASSLGSGHNEQFF; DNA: TGTGCCAGCAGCTTGGGGTCAGGCCACAATGAGCAGTTCTTC
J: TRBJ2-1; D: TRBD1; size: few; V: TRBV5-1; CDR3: CASSLGTGELYNEQFF; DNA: TGCGCCAGCAGCTTGGGGACAGGAGAGTTATACAATGAGCAGTTCTTC
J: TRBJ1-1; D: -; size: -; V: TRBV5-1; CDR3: CASSLGLTEAFF; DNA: TGCGCCAGCAGCTTGGGGTTGACTGAAGCTTTCTTT
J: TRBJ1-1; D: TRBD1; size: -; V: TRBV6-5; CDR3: CASSYSRPLGTDMNTEAFF; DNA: TGTGCCAGCAGTTACTCCAGACCCCTGGGGACAGATATGAACACTGAAGCTTTCTTT
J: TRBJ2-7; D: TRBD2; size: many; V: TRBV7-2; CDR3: CASSPGLAVYEQYF; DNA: TGTGCCAGCAGCCCTGGACTAGCGGTGTACGAGCAGTACTTC
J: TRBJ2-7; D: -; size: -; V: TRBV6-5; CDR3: CARSYAGHEQYF; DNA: TGTGCCCGCAGTTACGCAGGTCACGAGCAGTACTTC
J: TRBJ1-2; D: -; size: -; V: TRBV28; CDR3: CATTMGPKGYTF; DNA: TGTGCCACTACAATGGGACCTAAAGGCTACACCTTC
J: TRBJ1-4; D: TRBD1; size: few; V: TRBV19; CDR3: CASSIVFDRGYEKLFF; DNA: TGTGCCAGTAGTATAGTGTTCGACAGGGGATACGAAAAACTGTTTTTT
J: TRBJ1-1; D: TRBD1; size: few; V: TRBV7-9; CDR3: CASSWGQGNTEAFF; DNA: TGTGCCAGCAGTTGGGGACAGGGTAACACTGAAGCTTTCTTT
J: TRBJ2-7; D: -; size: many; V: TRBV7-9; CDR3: CASSDFEANSYEQYF; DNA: TGTGCCAGCAGCGACTTTGAGGCCAACTCCTACGAGCAGTACTTC
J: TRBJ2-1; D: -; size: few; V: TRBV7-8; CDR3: CASSRGAVLNQYNEQFF; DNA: TGTGCCAGCAGCCGTGGGGCCGTTCTTAACCAATACAATGAGCAGTTCTTC
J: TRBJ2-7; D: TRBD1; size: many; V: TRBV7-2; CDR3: CASSFYPRDRSHYEQYF; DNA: TGTGCCAGCAGCTTTTACCCCCGGGACAGGTCCCACTACGAGCAGTACTTC
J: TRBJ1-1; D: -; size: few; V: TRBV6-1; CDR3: CASSEAHADLNTEAFF; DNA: TGTGCCAGCAGTGAAGCGCACGCCGACTTGAACACTGAAGCTTTCTTT
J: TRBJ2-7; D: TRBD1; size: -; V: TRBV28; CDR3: CASSLDRGNEQYF; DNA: TGTGCCAGCAGTTTAGACAGGGGGAACGAGCAGTACTTC
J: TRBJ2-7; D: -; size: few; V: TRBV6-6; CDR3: CASSYSDSLHEQYF; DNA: TGTGCCAGCAGTTACTCGGACTCTCTCCACGAGCAGTACTTC
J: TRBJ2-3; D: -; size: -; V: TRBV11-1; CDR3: CASSLLYTDTQYF; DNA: TGTGCCAGCAGCTTACTCTACACAGATACGCAGTATTTT
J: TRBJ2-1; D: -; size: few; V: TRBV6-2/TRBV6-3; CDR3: CASRPTPYNEQFF; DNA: TGTGCCAGCAGGCCCACTCCGTACAATGAGCAGTTCTTC
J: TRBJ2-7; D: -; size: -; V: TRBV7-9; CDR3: CASSLPTGPSSYEQYF; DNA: TGTGCCAGCAGCTTACCGACGGGGCCGAGCTCCTACGAGCAGTACTTC
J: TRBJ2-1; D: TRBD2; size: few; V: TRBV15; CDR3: CATRDPSGGAYNEQFF; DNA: TGTGCCACCAGAGACCCTAGCGGGGGGGCCTACAATGAGCAGTTCTTC
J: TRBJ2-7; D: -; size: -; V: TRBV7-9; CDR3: CASSPAAEGWYEQYF; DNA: TGTGCCAGCAGCCCCGCCGCCGAGGGGTGGTACGAGCAGTACTTC
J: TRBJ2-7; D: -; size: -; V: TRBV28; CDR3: CASSYDGGLSYEQYF; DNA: TGTGCCAGCAGTTATGACGGGGGGCTCTCCTACGAGCAGTACTTC
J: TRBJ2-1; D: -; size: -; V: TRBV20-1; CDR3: CSARDKALYNEQFF; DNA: TGCAGTGCTAGAGATAAGGCACTTTACAATGAGCAGTTCTTC
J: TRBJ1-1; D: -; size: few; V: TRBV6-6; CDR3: CASNAEQERPTEAFF; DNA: TGTGCCAGCAACGCCGAGCAGGAAAGGCCCACTGAAGCTTTCTTT
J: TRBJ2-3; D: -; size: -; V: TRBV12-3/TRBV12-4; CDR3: CASSPWGSGDTQYF; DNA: TGTGCCAGCAGTCCCTGGGGGTCCGGGGATACGCAGTATTTT
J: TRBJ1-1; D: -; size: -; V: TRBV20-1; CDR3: CSARRPNSVVLNTEAFF; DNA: TGCAGTGCTAGAAGGCCGAACTCCGTAGTTTTGAACACTGAAGCTTTCTTT
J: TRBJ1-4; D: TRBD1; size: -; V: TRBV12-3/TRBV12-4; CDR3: CASSSQGAGEKLFF; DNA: TGTGCCAGCAGTTCACAGGGGGCGGGTGAAAAACTGTTTTTT
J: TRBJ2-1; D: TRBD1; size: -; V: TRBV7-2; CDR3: CASSLGGTGENEQFF; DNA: TGTGCCAGCAGCTTAGGGGGGACAGGGGAGAATGAGCAGTTCTTC
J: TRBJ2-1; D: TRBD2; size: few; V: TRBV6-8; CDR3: CASSPSGGGINEQFF; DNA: TGTGCCAGCAGCCCAAGCGGGGGGGGAATAAATGAGCAGTTCTTC
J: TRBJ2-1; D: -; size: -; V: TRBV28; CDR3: CASSLRHHNEQFF; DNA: TGTGCCAGCAGTTTAAGACACCACAATGAGCAGTTCTTC
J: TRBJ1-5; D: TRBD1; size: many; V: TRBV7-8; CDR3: CASSPGQVRPNQPQHF; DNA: TGTGCCAGCAGCCCAGGACAGGTGAGGCCGAATCAGCCCCAGCATTTT
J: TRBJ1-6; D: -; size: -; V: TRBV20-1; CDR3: CSARTAGSMDSPLHF; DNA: TGCAGTGCTAGGACGGCGGGGAGTATGGATTCACCCCTCCACTTT
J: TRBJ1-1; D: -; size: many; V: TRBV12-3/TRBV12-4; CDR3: CASSSGRGNTEAFF; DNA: TGTGCCAGCAGTTCGGGACGGGGGAACACTGAAGCTTTCTTT
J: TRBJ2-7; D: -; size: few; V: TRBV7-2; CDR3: CASSLGLDPSYEQYF; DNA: TGTGCCAGCAGCTTAGGACTAGACCCTTCCTACGAGCAGTACTTC
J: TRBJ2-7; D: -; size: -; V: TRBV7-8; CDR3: CASSLVTVIEQYF; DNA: TGTGCCAGCAGCTTAGTTACAGTTATCGAGCAGTACTTC
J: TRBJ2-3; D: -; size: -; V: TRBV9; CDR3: CASRSAVDGTDTQYF; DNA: TGTGCCAGCAGATCAGCGGTAGACGGCACAGATACGCAGTATTTT
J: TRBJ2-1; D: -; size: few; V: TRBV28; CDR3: CASSSGPSSYNEQFF; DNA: TGTGCCAGCAGTTCGGGACCTAGCTCCTACAATGAGCAGTTCTTC
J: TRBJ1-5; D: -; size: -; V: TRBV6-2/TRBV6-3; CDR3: CASTDPGSINQPQHF; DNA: TGTGCCAGCACCGACCCCGGATCAATCAATCAGCCCCAGCATTTT
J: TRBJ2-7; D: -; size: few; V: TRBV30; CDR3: CAWSDRVAYEQYF; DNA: TGTGCCTGGAGTGACAGGGTTGCCTACGAGCAGTACTTC
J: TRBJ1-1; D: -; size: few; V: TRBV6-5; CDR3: CASSYRSTNTEAFF; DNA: TGTGCCAGCAGTTACAGGTCCACGAACACTGAAGCTTTCTTT
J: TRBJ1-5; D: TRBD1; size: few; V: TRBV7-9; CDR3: CASSARDSPNQPQHF; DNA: TGTGCCAGCAGCGCACGGGACAGCCCGAATCAGCCCCAGCATTTT
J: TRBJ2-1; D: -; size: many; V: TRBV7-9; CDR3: CANEGGEQFF; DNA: TGTGCCAACGAAGGGGGTGAGCAGTTCTTC
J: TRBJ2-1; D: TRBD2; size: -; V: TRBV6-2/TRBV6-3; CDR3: CASSLETSGGADEQFF; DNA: TGTGCCAGCAGTCTCGAGACTAGCGGGGGAGCAGATGAGCAGTTCTTC
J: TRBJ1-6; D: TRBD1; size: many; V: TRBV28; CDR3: CASRSDRGSSPLHF; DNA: TGTGCCAGCAGATCCGACAGGGGAAGTTCACCCCTCCACTTT
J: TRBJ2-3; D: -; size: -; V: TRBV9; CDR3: CASSGARTPGDTQYF; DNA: TGTGCCAGCAGCGGAGCCCGTACGCCAGGGGATACGCAGTATTTT
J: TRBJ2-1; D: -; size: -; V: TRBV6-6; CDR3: CASSYSGQNEQFF; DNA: TGTGCCAGCAGTTACTCAGGACAGAATGAGCAGTTCTTC
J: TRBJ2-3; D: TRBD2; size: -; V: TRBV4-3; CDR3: CASSQERAGVISADTQYF; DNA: TGCGCCAGCAGCCAAGAGAGAGCGGGGGTGATCTCCGCAGATACGCAGTATTTT
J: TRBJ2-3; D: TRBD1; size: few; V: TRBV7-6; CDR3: CASSSVGQGITDTQYF; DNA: TGTGCCAGCAGCTCGGTGGGACAGGGGATAACAGATACGCAGTATTTT
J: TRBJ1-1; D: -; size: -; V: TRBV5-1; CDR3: CASSLSVPGEAFF; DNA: TGCGCCAGCAGCTTGAGTGTACCAGGGGAAGCTTTCTTT
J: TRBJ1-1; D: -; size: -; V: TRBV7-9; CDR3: CASSFPLRKMNTEAFF; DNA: TGTGCCAGCAGCTTCCCTTTGAGAAAAATGAACACTGAAGCTTTCTTT
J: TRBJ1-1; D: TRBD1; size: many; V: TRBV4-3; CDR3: CASSPQGPNTEAFF; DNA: TGCGCCAGCAGCCCACAGGGGCCGAACACTGAAGCTTTCTTT
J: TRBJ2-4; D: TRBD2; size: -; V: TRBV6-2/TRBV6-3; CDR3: CASTVNALAGGPKNIQYF; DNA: TGTGCCAGCACCGTAAACGCCCTAGCGGGGGGGCCCAAAAACATTCAGTACTTC
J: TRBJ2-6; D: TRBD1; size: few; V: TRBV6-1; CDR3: CASSGGLDRTLSGANVLTF; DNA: TGTGCCAGCAGTGGCGGACTGGACAGGACACTCTCTGGGGCCAACGTCCTGACTTTC
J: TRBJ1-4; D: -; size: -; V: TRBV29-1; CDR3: CSVESPTVPTNEKLFF; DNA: TGCAGCGTTGAATCCCCGACAGTTCCAACTAATGAAAAACTGTTTTTT